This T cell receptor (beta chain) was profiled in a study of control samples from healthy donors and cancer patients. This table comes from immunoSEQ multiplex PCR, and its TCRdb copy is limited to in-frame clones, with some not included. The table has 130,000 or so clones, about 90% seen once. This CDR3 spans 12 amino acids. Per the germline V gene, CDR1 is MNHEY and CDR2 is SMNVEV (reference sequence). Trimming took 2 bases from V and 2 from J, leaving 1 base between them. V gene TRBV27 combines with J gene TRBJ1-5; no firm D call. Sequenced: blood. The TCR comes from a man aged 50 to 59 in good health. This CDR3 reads CASSLGNQPQHF. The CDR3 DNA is TGTGCCAGCAGTTTAGGCAATCAGCCCCAGCATTTT.